Below, one TCR beta chain is given with its context. It was with unique molecular identifiers that the TCRbeta library was prepared. Each CDR3 protein gets one entry after TCRdb re-called the PCR reads with MiXCR. The sample includes some 590,000 distinct CDR3 sequences, 10% to 13% of them seen just once. This sample stems from a study of T-cell reconstitution after alpha-beta-depleted transplantation in children. V lost 2 bases, J lost 1 base, and 17 bases lay in between. Germline CDR1 is DFQATT and CDR2 is SNEGSKA (reference sequence). The length of the CDR3 is 16 residues. This chain links TRBV20-1 with TRBJ1-1; D remains ambiguous. The TCR was taken from a human donor who donated a stem cell graft to a child with acute myeloid leukemia. The sequences come from PBMCs from the stem cell graft donor, collected from the stem cell graft. The chain's CDR3 is CSARSVEARGNTEAFF. CDR3 DNA sequence: TGCAGTGCTAGAAGTGTAGAGGCGCGGGGGAACACTGAAGCTTTCTTT.